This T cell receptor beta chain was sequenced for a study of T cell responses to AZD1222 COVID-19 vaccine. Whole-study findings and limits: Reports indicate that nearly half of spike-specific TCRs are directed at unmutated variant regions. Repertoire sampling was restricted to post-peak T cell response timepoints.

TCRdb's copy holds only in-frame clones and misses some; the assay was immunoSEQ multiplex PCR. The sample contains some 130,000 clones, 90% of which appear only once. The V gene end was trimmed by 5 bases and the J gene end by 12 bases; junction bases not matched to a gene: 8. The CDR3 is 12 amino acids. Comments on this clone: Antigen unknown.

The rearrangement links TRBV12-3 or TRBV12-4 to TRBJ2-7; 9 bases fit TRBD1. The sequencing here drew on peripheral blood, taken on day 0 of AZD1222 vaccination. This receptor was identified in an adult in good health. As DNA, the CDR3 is TGTGCCAGCAGTCTCGGGACAGGGTTTCCGTACTTC. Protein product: CASSLGTGFPYF.